Below are 21 T cell receptor beta chains sequenced from a single sample in a study of vaccination effects on CD4 cells after COVID-19. Within the ViraFEST assay, antigen-specific CD4+ T cells underwent expansion with viral peptide pools prior to sequencing. CD4+ T cells were isolated after less than 13 days of culture. Sequencing was performed with immunoSEQ multiplex PCR; in TCRdb, only in-frame clones are kept and a portion is missing. The sample yields more than 25,000 clones, approximately 68% seen once. Their antigens are not known. Sequencing was performed on CD4+ T cells from PBMCs cultured with HCoV-229E spike peptides, taken before COVID-19 vaccination. The receptors stem from a human donor who received a COVID-19 vaccine.

The CDR3 reads CASTPGTGVYEQYF. CDR3 sequence (DNA): TGTGCCAGCACCCCCGGGACAGGGGTGTACGAGCAGTACTTC. The chain uses TRBV28 and TRBJ2-7; 10 positions agree with TRBD1. V lost 7 bases, J lost 4 bases, and 7 bases stayed unmatched. The V gene's germline CDR1 is MDHEN and CDR2 SYDVKM. This CDR3 comprises 14 residues.

J is TRBJ1-5 and V is TRBV19; D gene ambiguous. Trimming removed 3 bases at V and 1 base at J, with 7 bases between. CDR3 size: 14 residues. The germline V gene has CDR1 LNHDA and CDR2 SQIVND (reference sequence). Here the CDR3 reads CASSMMTSNQPQHF. DNA of the CDR3: TGTGCCAGTAGTATGATGACAAGCAATCAGCCCCAGCATTTT.

This chain links TRBV27 with TRBJ2-5; the D gene is possibly TRBD1 (6 bases). The V end was cut by 8 bases, the J end by 8 bases, with 15 bases between. This CDR3 has 12 residues. CDR1 is MNHEY, CDR2 SMNVEV, per germline (reference sequence). This CDR3 reads CASALQGHTQYF. The DNA for the CDR3 is TGTGCCAGCGCCCTGCAGGGGCATACCCAGTACTTC.

To note about this clone: Other DNA variants within this sample encode the same CDR3. The chain is built from TRBV2 and TRBJ1-1; D is uncertain. The V end lost 2 bases, the J end lost 0 bases, and 1 base lay between the germline ends. CDR1 and CDR2 from the germline V gene are SNHLY and FYNNEI. This CDR3 comprises 12 residues. CDR3 nucleotide sequence: TGTGCCAGCAGTGAATTGAACACTGAAGCTTTCTTT. Amino acid sequence: CASSELNTEAFF.

The chain is built from TRBV4-3 and TRBJ1-1; 9 bases are a match to TRBD1. The V and J ends lost 4 bases and 2 bases, in that order; junction bases with no gene match: 2. The CDR3 has 14 residues. From germline, CDR1 is LGHNA and CDR2 YSLEER. The CDR3 reads CASSRDRENTEAFF. DNA for the CDR3: TGCGCCAGCAGCCGGGACAGGGAAAACACTGAAGCTTTCTTT.

J is TRBJ1-1 and V is TRBV29-1; maybe TRBD1 (5 bases). Germline CDR1 and CDR2: SQVTM and ANQGSEA. Trimming removed 4 bases from V and 6 bases from J, with 15 bases in between. The length of the CDR3 is 13 residues. CDR3 DNA sequence: TGCAGCGTTGGGGCGATCCGGGGGGCTGAAGCTTTCTTT. It encodes CSVGAIRGAEAFF.

The rearrangement uses TRBV4-2 and TRBJ1-1, with D unresolved. Trimming stripped 1 base from V and 5 bases from J, with 11 bases between. The CDR3 is made up of 14 amino acids. CDR1 LGHNA and CDR2 YNFKEQ come from the germline V gene. The CDR3 nucleotides are TGTGCCAGCAGCCAAGGGTACAGCGGAACTGAAGCTTTCTTT. Protein product: CASSQGYSGTEAFF.

The chain links TRBV7-3 to TRBJ2-3; a weak D match, TRBD2 (6 bases). Germline loops: CDR1 SGHTA, CDR2 FQGTGA. This CDR3 has 15 residues. The V end lost 2 bases, the J end lost 1 base, and 10 bases lay between the germline ends. The CDR3 DNA reads as TGTGCCAGCAGCTTAGGGCCTAGCGGCACAGATACGCAGTATTTT. Amino acids: CASSLGPSGTDTQYF.

V is TRBV4-2 and J is TRBJ2-3, with D possibly being TRBD1 (5 bases). Germline V lookup: CDR1 LGHNA, CDR2 YNFKEQ. Trimming removed 1 base from V and 1 base from J, with 12 bases in between. CDR3 size: 16 residues. CDR3 DNA: TGTGCCAGCAGCCAAGGCTCAGGGCGGCGCACAGATACGCAGTATTTT. Residues: CASSQGSGRRTDTQYF.

The chain recombines TRBV6-5 with TRBJ1-1, with D tentatively TRBD1 (5 bases). The CDR3 sequence is 14 residues long. The germline V and J ends were trimmed by 8 bases and 8 bases, with 21 bases remaining between them. Germline-derived CDR1 and CDR2 are MNHEY and SVGAGI. The CDR3 here is CASLFFRGGGEAFF. The DNA for the CDR3 is TGTGCCAGCCTTTTTTTCCGTGGGGGAGGGGAAGCTTTCTTT.

V is TRBV7-9 and J is TRBJ1-2, with a weak D call TRBD1 (6 bases). V was shortened by 1 base and J by 2 bases, with 14 bases between the two germline ends. CDR1 and CDR2 (germline): SEHNR, FQNEAQ (reference sequence). This CDR3 has 16 amino acids. The CDR3 coding sequence is TGTGCCAGCAGCTTAGTCTCAGGGGCGGGAAACTATGGCTACACCTTC. Translated: CASSLVSGAGNYGYTF.

This clone has more than one count but fewer than ten. The V and J genes are TRBV7-3 and TRBJ2-7; D may be TRBD1 (5 bases). The V end was cut by 5 bases, the J end by 5 bases, with 13 bases between. Per the germline V gene, CDR1 is SGHTA and CDR2 is FQGTGA. The CDR3 has 13 residues. The CDR3 DNA reads TGTGCCAGCAGCCTGGACAAGTCCCACGAGCAGTACTTC. Translating it yields CASSLDKSHEQYF.

This clone showed up just a few times. The rearrangement links TRBV27 to TRBJ1-1, with 8 nucleotides matching TRBD1. This CDR3 comprises 15 residues. Germline values: CDR1 MNHEY, CDR2 SMNVEV (reference sequence). The V and J ends lost 6 bases and 2 bases, in that order; junction bases with no gene match: 8. The CDR3 is CASSPVQGGNTEAFF. CDR3 nucleotide sequence: TGTGCCAGCAGCCCTGTACAGGGGGGAAACACTGAAGCTTTCTTT.

The V call is TRBV5-1, the J call TRBJ1-2; no clear D gene. Germline values: CDR1 SGHRS, CDR2 YFSETQ. The V end lost 2 bases, the J end lost 8 bases, and 10 bases lay between the germline ends. The CDR3 has 12 residues. The DNA for the CDR3 is TGCGCCAGCAGCTTAGGGCGGGGAGGCTACACCTTC. Its protein product is CASSLGRGGYTF. Using reference TRBV5-1 and TRBJ1-2 for the parts outside the CDR3, the full variable domain is KAGVTQTPRYLIKTRGQQVTLSCSPISGHRSVSWYQQTPGQGLQFLFEYFSETQRNKGNFPGRFSGRQFSNSRSEMNVSTLELGDSALYLCASSLGRGGYTFGSGTRLTVV.

This chain uses TRBV2 with TRBJ2-5; D may be TRBD1 (6 bases). The CDR3 has 16 amino acids. From germline, CDR1 is SNHLY and CDR2 FYNNEI. The V and J ends lost 5 bases and 5 bases respectively, with 21 bases between them. The CDR3 loop reads CASSFALTGGEETQYF. The CDR3 DNA reads TGTGCCAGCAGTTTCGCCTTGACAGGTGGGGAGGAGACCCAGTACTTC.

This chain uses TRBV19 with TRBJ1-1; 7 nucleotides line up with TRBD1. The junction had 16 bases not matched to a gene; V was cut back by 7 bases and J by 5 bases. The CDR3 has 16 amino acids. In germline, CDR1 is LNHDA, CDR2 SQIVND (reference sequence). The CDR3 DNA reads TGTGCCAGTAAGCCCCCCTTAGGCAGGGGGGCGACTGAAGCTTTCTTT. Its translation: CASKPPLGRGATEAFF.

This rearrangement joins TRBV7-2 to TRBJ2-1; D might be TRBD1 (6 bases). Germline CDR1 reads SGHTA; CDR2 reads FQGNSA. This CDR3 has 13 amino acids. The ends were cut back, 5 bases at V and 8 bases at J, with 13 bases in the middle. CDR3 bases: TGTGCCAGCAGCCAAGGACAGTCCGATGAGCAGTTCTTC. It is translated as CASSQGQSDEQFF.

The chain uses TRBV7-9 and TRBJ1-1; possibly TRBD1 for D (5 bases). Per germline, CDR1 SEHNR and CDR2 FQNEAQ (reference sequence). CDR3 length equals 13 residues. The ends were cut back, 4 bases at V and 1 base at J, with 7 bases in the middle. The CDR3 coding sequence is TGTGCCAGCAGCTACACAGGGAACACTGAAGCTTTCTTT. This sequence encodes CASSYTGNTEAFF. Full variable domain (outside the CDR3, taken from reference TRBV7-9 and TRBJ1-1): DTGVSQNPRHKITKRGQNVTFRCDPISEHNRLYWYRQTLGQGPEFLTYFQNEAQLEKSRLLSDRFSAERPKGSFSTLEIQRTEQGDSAMYLCASSYTGNTEAFFGQGTRLTVV.

This clone appeared once. This chain connects TRBV5-1 to TRBJ2-1; 8 bases are shared with TRBD1. After removal of 0 bases from V and 0 bases from J, the junction contained 8 bases not matched to a gene. This CDR3 contains 18 residues. CDR1 is SGHRS and CDR2 is YFSETQ in the germline V gene. CDR3 sequence (DNA): TGCGCCAGCAGCTTGGTGGGACAGGTATTCAGCTCCTACAATGAGCAGTTCTTC. It is translated as CASSLVGQVFSSYNEQFF.

CDR3 DNA: TGTGCCAGCAGTTACATGCGGGGGAGGGCTTTGGGGGCCAACGTCCTGACTTTC. Translating it yields CASSYMRGRALGANVLTF. The chain recombines TRBV6-2 or TRBV6-3 with TRBJ2-6; 7 bases are a match to TRBD2. Germline CDR1 reads MNHEY; CDR2 reads SVGEGT. The CDR3 loop spans 18 amino acids. The trim removed 2 bases at V and 4 bases at J, leaving 11 bases unmatched.

V usage is TRBV23-1 and J usage is TRBJ2-7, with D perhaps being TRBD1 or TRBD2 (6 bases each). TRBV23-1 is an ORF; its function is uncertain. The CDR3 runs 16 residues. Trimming shortened V by 11 bases and J by 0 bases, and 23 bases separated the two germline ends. The CDR3 loop reads CAAPLRDKGASYEQYF. The DNA for the CDR3 is TGCGCCGCCCCCCTGCGGGACAAAGGCGCCTCCTACGAGCAGTACTTC.